At least ten counts were recorded for the clone carrying this T cell receptor (beta chain). This record comes from a study of Graves' ophthalmopathy and Graves' hyperthyroidism. RNA transcripts were the template, and TCR beta CDR3 regions were amplified from them. The workflow started with a first-round RT-PCR run with HTBI primers and then moved on to a second-round multiplex PCR. Using its own MiXCR run on the multiplex PCR reads, TCRdb lists one record per CDR3 protein. This sample yields about 370,000 distinct CDR3 sequences, of which about 17% are seen a single time; around 1.5% belongs to the top ten. Germline values: CDR1 MDHEN, CDR2 SYDVKM. The CDR3 extends over 15 amino acids. Trimming cost V 7 bases and J 6 bases; bases outside gene matches: 10.

The sequencing sample was made of peripheral blood. The TCR originated in a woman younger than 30 with Graves' ophthalmopathy. The rearrangement links TRBV28 to TRBJ1-2, with 11 positions matching TRBD1. CDR3 loop: CASTLDRGLWDGYTF. The CDR3 DNA reads as TGTGCCAGCACCTTGGACAGGGGGCTTTGGGATGGCTACACCTTC.